Detailed here is one T cell receptor beta chain. Antigen: not known. Each hyperthyroidism patient was newly diagnosed, with under 2 months' duration, and aged 18 to 65. The evidence that diagnosis relied on was clinical symptoms, serum thyroxine, TRAb, thyroid ultrasound and orbital computed tomography. This specimen belongs to a study of Graves' ophthalmopathy and Graves' hyperthyroidism. General study results and limits: Forecasting of ophthalmopathy progression by the model achieved 60% to 71% sensitivity and around 77% specificity. A roughly 80% specificity and 85% to 90% sensitivity were achieved by a 13-signature model that separated ophthalmopathy from stable hyperthyroidism.

Amplified material comprised TCR beta CDR3 regions derived from RNA transcripts. First-round RT-PCR employed HTBI primers, with a second-round multiplex PCR after it. TCRdb reprocessed the multiplex PCR reads with MiXCR, giving one entry per CDR3 protein. In the table there are fewer than 650,000 distinct CDR3 sequences, about 20% of which are singletons. V lost 6 bases and J 1 base, leaving 10 bases between the germline ends. The CDR3 runs to 13 residues. Germline CDR1 MNHNS, CDR2 SASEGT. The sample taken for sequencing was peripheral blood. The chain recombines TRBV6-1 with TRBJ2-7; possible D gene TRBD2, 5 bases. This TCR came from a woman between 18 and 29 years old with stable Graves' hyperthyroidism. Some clones in this sample may be carry-over from other donors' samples. This CDR3 is CASRDFRSYEQYF. DNA of the CDR3: TGTGCCAGCAGGGACTTTCGTTCCTACGAGCAGTACTTC.